The 8 T cell receptor beta chains listed next were all sequenced from one sample in a study of T cell responses to AZD1222 COVID-19 vaccine. Clones were sequenced by immunoSEQ multiplex PCR, and TCRdb holds only the in-frame ones, with some missing. The table lists under 55,000 clones, around four fifths of them singletons. Here the sequenced sample was peripheral blood, taken on day 0 of AZD1222 vaccination. The receptor set was obtained from an adult in good health.

The CDR3, as DNA: TGCGCCAGCAGCTTGGGAGGGGTCGGCCCTAACTATGGCTACACCTTC. Translated, it gives CASSLGGVGPNYGYTF. This sequence joins TRBV5-1 and TRBJ1-2; maybe TRBD1 (5 bases). Looked up from germline, CDR1 is SGHRS and CDR2 is YFSETQ. V was cut by 0 bases and J by 0 bases, with 12 bases left in between. This CDR3 is built from 16 residues.

This chain links TRBV19 with TRBJ2-7; TRBD1 or TRBD2 may be the D gene (5 bases each). The CDR3 length is 13 residues. V dropped 11 bases and J dropped 7 bases, with 21 bases sitting between them. Germline V gene sequence: CDR1 LNHDA, CDR2 SQIVND (reference sequence). As DNA, the CDR3 is TGTGCCCCCAGGGAACAGGTCTCGGGGGAGCAGTACTTC. It yields the protein CAPREQVSGEQYF.

The V gene is TRBV18, the J gene TRBJ2-5, with D perhaps TRBD1 (6 bases). CDR1 is KGHSH, CDR2 LQKENI, per germline. The CDR3 has 13 residues. V lost 4 bases to trimming and J lost 2 bases, with 8 bases between them. This chain's CDR3 is CASSRDIQETQYF. The CDR3 DNA follows: TGTGCCAGCTCACGGGACATACAAGAGACCCAGTACTTC.

DNA of the CDR3: TGTGCCAGCAGTATTGGTGGATCCTATAATTCACCCCTCCACTTT. Encoded protein: CASSIGGSYNSPLHF. The V call is TRBV28, the J call TRBJ1-6; the D is unclear. Trimming removed 5 bases at V and 1 base at J, with 9 bases between. In germline, CDR1 is MDHEN, CDR2 SYDVKM. The CDR3 totals 15 residues.

The chain recombines TRBV4-1 with TRBJ2-7; 9 nucleotides align to TRBD1. The CDR3 contains 16 residues. V was pared by 1 base and J by 2 bases, with 6 bases of the junction left unmatched. The germline V gene encodes CDR1 MGHRA and CDR2 YSYEKL. The CDR3 coding sequence is TGCGCCAGCAGCCAAGCCGGGGACAGGGTCACCTACGAGCAGTACTTC. Its protein is CASSQAGDRVTYEQYF.

The chain uses TRBV12-5 and TRBJ2-3; D ambiguous. This CDR3 is 13 amino acids long. Germline-derived CDR1 and CDR2 are LGHNT and FRNRAP. Trimming removed 3 bases at V and 2 bases at J, with 6 bases between. The CDR3 sequence is CASGLGSTDTQYF. CDR3 nucleotides: TGTGCTAGTGGTTTAGGGTCCACAGATACGCAGTATTTT.

This clone showed up just a few times. The chain employs TRBV29-1 and TRBJ2-5; D is ambiguous. Germline V lookup: CDR1 SQVTM, CDR2 ANQGSEA. The CDR3 is 11 amino acids. The V end lost 2 bases, the J end lost 5 bases, and 6 bases lay between the germline ends. The CDR3 DNA reads TGCAGCGTTGAACGGTGGGAGACCCAGTACTTC. It codes for CSVERWETQYF.

V usage is TRBV5-5 and J usage is TRBJ1-5; D ambiguous. The CDR3 has 15 amino acids. Germline CDR1 SGHKS, CDR2 YYEKEE (reference sequence). Trimming removed 0 bases at V and 0 bases at J, with 7 bases between. The CDR3: CASSLGQNSNQPQHF. CDR3 DNA sequence: TGTGCCAGCAGCTTGGGGCAAAATAGCAATCAGCCCCAGCATTTT.